One and the same sample provided the 5 T cell receptor beta chains below, sequenced in a study of T cell changes during pregnancy in multiple sclerosis. Repertoires were generated with immunoSEQ multiplex PCR, while TCRdb's copy carries only in-frame clones and drops some. The table has 60,000 to 75,000 clones, roughly 92% seen once. Sequences were derived from CD8+ T cells from peripheral blood mononuclear cells, sampled in the second trimester of pregnancy. Receptors were obtained from a female donor with multiple sclerosis, enrolled in a pregnancy study.

This clone was observed a single time. This chain connects TRBV7-9 to TRBJ2-7; D is possibly TRBD1 (6 bases). From germline, CDR1 is SEHNR and CDR2 FQNEAQ (reference sequence). The CDR3 spans 17 residues. Trimming removed 5 bases at V and 6 bases at J, with 26 bases between. CDR3 bases: TGTGCCAGCAGCCCCCCGGTAGGGTGGACAGAAAGTGCCGAGCAGTACTTC. This encodes CASSPPVGWTESAEQYF.

In nucleotides, the CDR3 is TGTGCCAGCAGCTTAGGCACAGGACGAACCCATCAGCCCCAGCATTTT. The encoded protein is CASSLGTGRTHQPQHF. This rearrangement joins TRBV7-9 to TRBJ1-5; weak D call: TRBD1 (5 bases). Germline V gene sequence: CDR1 SEHNR, CDR2 FQNEAQ (reference sequence). The CDR3 totals 16 residues. V lost 1 base and J 5 bases, leaving 15 bases between the germline ends.

This clone has a single count. V usage is TRBV29-1 and J usage is TRBJ1-1; 7 nucleotides align to TRBD1. The V and J ends lost 3 bases and 5 bases, in that order; junction bases with no gene match: 12. The germline gives CDR1 SQVTM, CDR2 ANQGSEA. CDR3 length: 15 amino acids. CDR3 loop: CSVDRGRSGGTEAFF. CDR3 sequence (DNA): TGCAGCGTTGACCGTGGCAGATCAGGGGGTACTGAAGCTTTCTTT.

The J gene is TRBJ2-2, the V gene TRBV29-1; D call uncertain. V was clipped by 5 bases and J by 3 bases, with 7 bases between them. CDR1 and CDR2 from the germline V gene are SQVTM and ANQGSEA. The CDR3 is made up of 12 amino acids. The CDR3 DNA reads as TGCAGCGTTAGAGATGACACCGGGGAGCTGTTTTTT. Translated, it gives CSVRDDTGELFF.

The J gene is TRBJ2-5, the V gene TRBV5-5; 10 bases agree with TRBD2. Germline assignment: CDR1 SGHKS and CDR2 YYEKEE (reference sequence). V shed 3 bases, J shed 0 bases, and the junction held 8 bases outside the gene matches. This CDR3 contains 17 residues. CDR3 in amino acids: CASSWGGSGGYQETQYF. CDR3 sequence (DNA): TGTGCCAGCAGCTGGGGGGGTAGCGGGGGGTACCAAGAGACCCAGTACTTC.